This TCR beta chain was found in a study of shared clonotypes between healthy human individuals. Study background: The study used three CD4 naive, three CD4 memory, two CD8 naive and one CD8 memory plate per donor. Findings and limits, study-wide: Clonotypes not shared had lower generation probabilities than those common to all four donors. Naive subsets generally had larger estimated richness than memory subsets. Sharing across four donors was highest in naive CD4 (around 5%) and lowest in memory CD8 (roughly 0.4%).

In the naive CD8 group, cells lacked CD45RO and were positively selected for CCR7, so terminally differentiated effector memory CD45RA+ cells were left out. Sequenced by immunoSEQ multiplex PCR; TCRdb stores in-frame clones only, minus some. Found here are roughly 2,000,000 clones, approximately 94% of them singletons; the top ten hold more than 0.95%. The CDR3 is made up of 16 amino acids. V shed 0 bases and J 4 bases; nucleotides not matched to a gene: 0. CDR1 and CDR2 from the germline V gene are WNHNN and SYGVQD (reference sequence). Worth noting for this clone: The antigen is not known.

The receptor was isolated from a young man in good health. This chain connects TRBV10-1 to TRBJ2-3; 14 bases map to TRBD2. Sequencing used naive CD8+ T cells sorted from blood. CDR3 protein: CASSESGLAGADTQYF. In nucleotides, the CDR3 is TGCGCCAGCAGTGAGTCGGGACTAGCGGGAGCAGATACGCAGTATTTT.